This paragraph covers one T cell receptor beta chain sequence. Its specificity is not known. The read falls 3 residues short of the CDR3 end, and the missing part is taken from the germline J gene. These data originate in a study of Tregs in tolerant kidney transplant recipients. Study-wide points: Some patients' samples used different primers over time, so nucleotide sequences weren't comparable. The small number of patients limits these findings pending further validation. The most relevant donor-specific Treg TCRbeta repertoire apparently came from expansion with activated donor B cells. This study did not directly address biological reproducibility.

Data came from immunoSEQ multiplex PCR; TCRdb stores just in-frame clones and leaves some out. This sample's clone table lists around 33,000 clones. The CDR3 consists of 14 residues. Germline V gene lookup returns CDR1 SNHLY and CDR2 FYNNEI. V lost 6 bases, J lost 4 bases, and 13 bases lay in between. Mixed chimerism was transient after nonmyeloablative marrow transplants from related graft donors. V and J are TRBV2 and TRBJ1-5, with D possibly TRBD1 on 6 matching bases. The sequencing used CD4+ T cells from blood (PBMCs), collected 24 months after the transplant. This receptor was obtained from a human patient who received a combined kidney and bone marrow transplant. Some T cells here may be from the graft donor. The covered CDR3 bases are TGTGCCAGCAGCCGAGACAGGAAAAATCAGCCC. It yields the protein CASSRDRKNQP. The whole CDR3 region reads CASSRDRKNQPQHF. Combining the CDR3 with reference TRBV2 and TRBJ1-5 gives the whole variable domain EPEVTQTPSHQVTQMGQEVILRCVPISNHLYFYWYRQILGQKVEFLVSFYNNEISEKSEIFDDQFSVERPDGSNFTLKIRSTKLEDSAMYFCASSRDRKNQPQHFGDGTRLSIL.